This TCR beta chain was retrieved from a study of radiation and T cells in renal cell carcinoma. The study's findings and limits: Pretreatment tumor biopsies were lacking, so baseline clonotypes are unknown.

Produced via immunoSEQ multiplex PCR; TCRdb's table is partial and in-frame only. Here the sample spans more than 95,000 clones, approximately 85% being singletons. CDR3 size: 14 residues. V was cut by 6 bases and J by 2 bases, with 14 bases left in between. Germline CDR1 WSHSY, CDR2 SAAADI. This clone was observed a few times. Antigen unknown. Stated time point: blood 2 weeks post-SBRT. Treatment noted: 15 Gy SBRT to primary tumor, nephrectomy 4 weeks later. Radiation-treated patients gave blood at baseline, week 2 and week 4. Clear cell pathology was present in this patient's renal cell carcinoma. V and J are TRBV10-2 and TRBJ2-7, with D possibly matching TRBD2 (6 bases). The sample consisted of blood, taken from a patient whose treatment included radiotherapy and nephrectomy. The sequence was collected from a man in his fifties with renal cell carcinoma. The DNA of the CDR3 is TGCGCCAGCAGAGGGTCGGGGACTGCCTACGAGCAGTACTTC. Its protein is CASRGSGTAYEQYF.